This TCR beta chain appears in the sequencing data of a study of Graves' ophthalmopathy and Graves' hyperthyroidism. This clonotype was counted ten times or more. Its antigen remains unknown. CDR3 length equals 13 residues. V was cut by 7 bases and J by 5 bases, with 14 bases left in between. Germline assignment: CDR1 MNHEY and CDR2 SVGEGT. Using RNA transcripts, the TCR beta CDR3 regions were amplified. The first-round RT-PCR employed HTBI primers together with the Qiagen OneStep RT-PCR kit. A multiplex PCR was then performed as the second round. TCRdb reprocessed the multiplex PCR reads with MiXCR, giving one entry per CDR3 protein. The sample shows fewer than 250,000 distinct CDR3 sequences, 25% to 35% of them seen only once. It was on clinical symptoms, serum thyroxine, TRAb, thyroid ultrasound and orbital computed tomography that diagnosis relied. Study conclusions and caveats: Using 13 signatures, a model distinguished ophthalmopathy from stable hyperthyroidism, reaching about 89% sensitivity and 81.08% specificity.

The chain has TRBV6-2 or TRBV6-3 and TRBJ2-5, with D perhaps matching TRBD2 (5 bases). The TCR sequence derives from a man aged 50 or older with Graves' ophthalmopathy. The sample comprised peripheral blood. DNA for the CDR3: TGTGCCAGCAACCACGGGGTTGGTGAGACCCAGTACTTC. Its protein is CASNHGVGETQYF.